The entry below gives a single T cell receptor beta chain sequence along with its context. Sequencing was performed with immunoSEQ multiplex PCR; in TCRdb, only in-frame clones are kept and a portion is missing. The table includes 180,000 or so clones, 70% to 80% detected once. The CDR3 is 15 residues long. Per the germline V gene, CDR1 is MNHEY and CDR2 is SVGAGI. V was pared by 8 bases and J by 5 bases, with 12 bases of the junction left unmatched. This record belongs to a study of blood T cell repertoires in COVID-19. For the study at large: Sources were T cells, B-cell-depleted T cells, or PBMCs; the material itself was cDNA or gDNA.

Sequencing was done on a sample of peripheral blood. This sequence was found in a man aged 50 to 59 who had recovered from COVID-19. The J gene is TRBJ1-5, the V gene TRBV6-5; 7 bases map to TRBD1. As DNA, the CDR3 is TGTGCCAGCCTGCCTCAGACAGGGAGGTATCAGCCCCAGCATTTT. Its translation: CASLPQTGRYQPQHF.